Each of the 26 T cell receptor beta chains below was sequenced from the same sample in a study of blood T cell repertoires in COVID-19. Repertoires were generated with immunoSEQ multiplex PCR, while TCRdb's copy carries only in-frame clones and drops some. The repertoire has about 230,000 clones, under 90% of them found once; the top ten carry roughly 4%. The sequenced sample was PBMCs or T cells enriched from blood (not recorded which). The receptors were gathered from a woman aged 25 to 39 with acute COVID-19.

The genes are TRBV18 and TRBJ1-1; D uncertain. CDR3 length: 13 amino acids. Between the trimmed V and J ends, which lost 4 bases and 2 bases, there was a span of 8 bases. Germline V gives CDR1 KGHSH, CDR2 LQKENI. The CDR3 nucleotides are TGTGCCAGCTCACTCTCCGTAAACACTGAAGCTTTCTTT. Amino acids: CASSLSVNTEAFF.

Written as DNA, the CDR3 is TGTGCCAGCAGTTTCCAGGGGGGCTATGGCTACACCTTC. Amino acids: CASSFQGGYGYTF. The gene calls are TRBV12-3 or TRBV12-4 and TRBJ1-2, with 7 nucleotides matching TRBD1. This CDR3 has 13 amino acids. V lost 3 bases, J lost 4 bases, and 2 bases stayed unmatched.

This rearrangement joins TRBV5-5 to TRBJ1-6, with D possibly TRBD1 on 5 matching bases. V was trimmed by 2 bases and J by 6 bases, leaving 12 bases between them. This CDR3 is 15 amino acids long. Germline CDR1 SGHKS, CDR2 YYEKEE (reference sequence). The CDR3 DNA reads TGTGCCAGCAGCTTTCAGGGTACTCCTAATTCACCCCTCCACTTT. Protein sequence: CASSFQGTPNSPLHF. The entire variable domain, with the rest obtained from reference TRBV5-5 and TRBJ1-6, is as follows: DAGVTQSPTHLIKTRGQQVTLRCSPISGHKSVSWYQQVLGQGPQFIFQYYEKEERGRGNFPDRFSARQFPNYSSELNVNALLLGDSALYLCASSFQGTPNSPLHFGNGTRLTVT.

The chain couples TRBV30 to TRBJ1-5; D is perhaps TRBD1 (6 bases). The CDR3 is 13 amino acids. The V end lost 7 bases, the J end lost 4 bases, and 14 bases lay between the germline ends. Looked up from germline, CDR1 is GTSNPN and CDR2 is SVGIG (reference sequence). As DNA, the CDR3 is TGTGCCTTTAAACAGGGCGGGAATCAGCCCCAGCATTTT. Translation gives CAFKQGGNQPQHF.

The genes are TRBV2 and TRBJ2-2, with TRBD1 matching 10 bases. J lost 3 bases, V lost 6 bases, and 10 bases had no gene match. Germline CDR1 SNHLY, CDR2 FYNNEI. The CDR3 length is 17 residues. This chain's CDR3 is CASRAGTGDMDTGELFF. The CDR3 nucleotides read TGTGCCAGCAGAGCCGGGACAGGGGATATGGACACCGGGGAGCTGTTTTTT.

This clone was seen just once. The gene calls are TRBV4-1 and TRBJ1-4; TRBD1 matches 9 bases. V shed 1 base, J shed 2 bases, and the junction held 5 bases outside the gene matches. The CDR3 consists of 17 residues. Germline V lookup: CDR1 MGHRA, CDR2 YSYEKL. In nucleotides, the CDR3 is TGCGCCAGCAGCCAAGTTTACAGGGGGCCCACTAATGAAAAACTGTTTTTT. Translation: CASSQVYRGPTNEKLFF.

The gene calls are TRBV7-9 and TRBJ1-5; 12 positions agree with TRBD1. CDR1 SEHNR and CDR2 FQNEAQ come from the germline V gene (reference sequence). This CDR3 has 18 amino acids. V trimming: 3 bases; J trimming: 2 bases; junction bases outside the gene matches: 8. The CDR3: CASSLGTGGKYRNQPQHF. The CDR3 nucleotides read TGTGCCAGCAGCTTGGGGACAGGGGGCAAGTATCGCAATCAGCCCCAGCATTTT.

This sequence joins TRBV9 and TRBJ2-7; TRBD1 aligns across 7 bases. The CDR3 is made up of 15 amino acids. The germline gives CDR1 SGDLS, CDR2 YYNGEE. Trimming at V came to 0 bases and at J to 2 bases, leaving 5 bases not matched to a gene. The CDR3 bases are TGTGCCAGCAGCGTAGAAGGGGGCGTCGCCTACGAGCAGTACTTC. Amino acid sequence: CASSVEGGVAYEQYF.

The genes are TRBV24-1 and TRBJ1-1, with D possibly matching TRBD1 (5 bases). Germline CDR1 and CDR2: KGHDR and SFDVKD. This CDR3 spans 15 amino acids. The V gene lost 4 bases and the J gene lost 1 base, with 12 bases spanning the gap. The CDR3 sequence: CATSDPTVTNTEAFF. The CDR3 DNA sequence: TGTGCCACCAGTGACCCGACAGTTACGAACACTGAAGCTTTCTTT.

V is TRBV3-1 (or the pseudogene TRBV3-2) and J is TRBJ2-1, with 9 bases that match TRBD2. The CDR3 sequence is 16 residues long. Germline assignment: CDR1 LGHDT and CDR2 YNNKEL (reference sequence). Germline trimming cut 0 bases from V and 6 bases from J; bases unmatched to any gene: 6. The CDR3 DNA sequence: TGTGCCAGCAGCCAAGACAGGCTAGCGGGGTTCAATGAGCAGTTCTTC. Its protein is CASSQDRLAGFNEQFF.

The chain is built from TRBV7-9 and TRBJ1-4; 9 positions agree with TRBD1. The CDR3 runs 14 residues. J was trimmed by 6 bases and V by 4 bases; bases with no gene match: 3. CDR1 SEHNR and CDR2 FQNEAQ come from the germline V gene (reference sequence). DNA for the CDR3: TGTGCCAGCAGCTCGACAGGGGGGGATGAAAAACTGTTTTTT. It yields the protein CASSSTGGDEKLFF.

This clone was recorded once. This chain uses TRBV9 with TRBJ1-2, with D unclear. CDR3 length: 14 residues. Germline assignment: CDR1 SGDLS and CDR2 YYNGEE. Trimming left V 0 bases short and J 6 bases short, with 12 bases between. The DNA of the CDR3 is TGTGCCAGCAGCGTAGTGGAAGGGCGGGATGGCTACACCTTC. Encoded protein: CASSVVEGRDGYTF.

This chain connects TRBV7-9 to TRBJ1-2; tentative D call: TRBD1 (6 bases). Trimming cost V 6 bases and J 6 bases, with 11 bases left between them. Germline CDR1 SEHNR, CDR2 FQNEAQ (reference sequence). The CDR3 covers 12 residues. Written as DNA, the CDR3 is TGTGCCAGCAGGCCGAGGGGGAATGGCTACACCTTC. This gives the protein CASRPRGNGYTF.

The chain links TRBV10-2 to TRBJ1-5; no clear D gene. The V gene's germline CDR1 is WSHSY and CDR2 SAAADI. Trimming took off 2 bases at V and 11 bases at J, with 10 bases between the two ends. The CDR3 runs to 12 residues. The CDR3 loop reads CASSEGTGAQHF. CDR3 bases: TGCGCCAGCAGTGAGGGTACCGGGGCCCAGCATTTT.

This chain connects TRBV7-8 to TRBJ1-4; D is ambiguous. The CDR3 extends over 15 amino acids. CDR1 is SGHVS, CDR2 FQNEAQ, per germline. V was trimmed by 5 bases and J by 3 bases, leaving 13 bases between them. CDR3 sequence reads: CASSPQTGPNEKLFF. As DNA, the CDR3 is TGTGCCAGCAGCCCGCAGACGGGTCCTAATGAAAAACTGTTTTTT.

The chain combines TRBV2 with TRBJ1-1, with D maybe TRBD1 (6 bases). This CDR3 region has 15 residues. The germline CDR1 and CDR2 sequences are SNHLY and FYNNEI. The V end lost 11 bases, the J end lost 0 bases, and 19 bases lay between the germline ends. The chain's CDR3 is CAPLIEGQLNTEAFF. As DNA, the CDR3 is TGTGCCCCCTTGATTGAAGGACAGCTGAACACTGAAGCTTTCTTT.

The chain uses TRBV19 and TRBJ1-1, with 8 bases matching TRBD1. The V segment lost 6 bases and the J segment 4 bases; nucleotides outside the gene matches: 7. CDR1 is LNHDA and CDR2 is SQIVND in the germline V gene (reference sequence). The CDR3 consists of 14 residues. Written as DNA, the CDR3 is TGTGCCAGTAGCGGACAGGGATACCTCACTGAAGCTTTCTTT. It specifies CASSGQGYLTEAFF.

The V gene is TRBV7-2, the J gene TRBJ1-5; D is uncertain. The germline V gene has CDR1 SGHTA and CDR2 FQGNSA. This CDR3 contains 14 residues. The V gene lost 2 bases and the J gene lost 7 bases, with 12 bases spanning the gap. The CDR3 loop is CASSLILGRQPQHF. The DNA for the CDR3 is TGTGCCAGCAGCTTAATTTTGGGCCGGCAGCCCCAGCATTTT. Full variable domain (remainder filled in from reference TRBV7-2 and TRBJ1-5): GAGVSQSPSNKVTEKGKDVELRCDPISGHTALYWYRQSLGQGLEFLIYFQGNSAPDKSGLPSDRFSAERTGGSVSTLTIQRTQQEDSAVYLCASSLILGRQPQHFGDGTRLSIL.

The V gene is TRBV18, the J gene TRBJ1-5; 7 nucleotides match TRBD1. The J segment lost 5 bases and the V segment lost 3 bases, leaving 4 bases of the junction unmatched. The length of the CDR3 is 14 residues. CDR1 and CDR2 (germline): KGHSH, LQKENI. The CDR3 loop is CASSPTGRDQPQHF. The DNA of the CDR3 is TGTGCCAGCTCACCGACAGGGCGTGATCAGCCCCAGCATTTT.

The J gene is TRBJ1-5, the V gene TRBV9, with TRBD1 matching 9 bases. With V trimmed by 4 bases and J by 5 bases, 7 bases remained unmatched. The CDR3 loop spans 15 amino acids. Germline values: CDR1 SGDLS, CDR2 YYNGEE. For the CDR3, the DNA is TGTGCCAGCAGCCCCGGGACAGGGTTACATCAGCCCCAGCATTTT. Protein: CASSPGTGLHQPQHF.

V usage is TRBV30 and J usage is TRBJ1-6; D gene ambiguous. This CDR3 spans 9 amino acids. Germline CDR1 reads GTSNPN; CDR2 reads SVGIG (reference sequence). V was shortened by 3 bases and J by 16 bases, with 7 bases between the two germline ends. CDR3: CAWRWQLHF. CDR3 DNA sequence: TGTGCCTGGAGGTGGCAGCTCCACTTT. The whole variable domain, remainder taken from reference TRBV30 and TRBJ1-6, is SQTIHQWPATLVQPVGSPLSLECTVEGTSNPNLYWYRQAAGRGLQLLFYSVGIGQISSEVPQNLSASRPQDRQFILSSKKLLLSDSGFYLCAWRWQLHFGNGTRLTVT.

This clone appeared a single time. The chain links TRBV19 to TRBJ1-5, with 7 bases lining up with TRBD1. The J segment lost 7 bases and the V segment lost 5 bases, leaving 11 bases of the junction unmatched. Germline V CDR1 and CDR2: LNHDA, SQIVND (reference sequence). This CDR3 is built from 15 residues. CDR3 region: CASSGREGAGQPQHF. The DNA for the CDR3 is TGTGCCAGTAGTGGCCGGGAGGGGGCAGGACAGCCCCAGCATTTT.

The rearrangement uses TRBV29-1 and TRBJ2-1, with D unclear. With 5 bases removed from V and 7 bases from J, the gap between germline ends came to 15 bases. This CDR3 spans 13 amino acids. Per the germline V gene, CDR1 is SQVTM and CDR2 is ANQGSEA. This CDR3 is CSVRVPLRNEQFF. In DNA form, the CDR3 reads TGCAGCGTTCGCGTCCCTTTGAGGAATGAGCAGTTCTTC.

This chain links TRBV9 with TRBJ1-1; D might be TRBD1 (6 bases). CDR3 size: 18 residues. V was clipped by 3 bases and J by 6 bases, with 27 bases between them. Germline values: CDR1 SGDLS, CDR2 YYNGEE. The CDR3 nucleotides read TGTGCCAGCAGCGCCGGATACTACAGGGAGAGGGGCCAGCCTGAAGCTTTCTTT. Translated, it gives CASSAGYYRERGQPEAFF. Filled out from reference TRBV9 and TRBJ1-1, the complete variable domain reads DSGVTQTPKHLITATGQRVTLRCSPRSGDLSVYWYQQSLDQGLQFLIQYYNGEERAKGNILERFSAQQFPDLHSELNLSSLELGDSALYFCASSAGYYRERGQPEAFFGQGTRLTVV.

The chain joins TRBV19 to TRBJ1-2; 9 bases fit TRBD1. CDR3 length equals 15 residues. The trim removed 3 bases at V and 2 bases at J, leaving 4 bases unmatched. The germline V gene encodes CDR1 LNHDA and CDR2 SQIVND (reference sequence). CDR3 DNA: TGTGCCAGTAGTATCGGACAGGGGCACAACTATGGCTACACCTTC. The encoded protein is CASSIGQGHNYGYTF.

In DNA, the CDR3 is TGTGCCAGCAGCTTGAAGTCGGTAGCGGGAGGCACAGATACGCAGTATTTT. This translates into CASSLKSVAGGTDTQYF. The rearrangement links TRBV5-4 to TRBJ2-3; 9 bases are shared with TRBD2. V was clipped by 1 base and J by 1 base; unmatched bases: 7. This CDR3 comprises 17 residues. Per germline, CDR1 SGHNT and CDR2 YYREEE (reference sequence).